This entry lists 27 T cell receptor beta chains sequenced from one sample in a study of T cell changes during pregnancy in multiple sclerosis. Profiled with immunoSEQ multiplex PCR; TCRdb holds only in-frame clones, not every one. The sample has around 92,000 clones, 90% to 95% seen once; the top ten hold less than 2.5%. The sample consisted of peripheral blood, taken in the third trimester of pregnancy. The receptors shown here come from a female donor with multiple sclerosis, enrolled in a pregnancy study.

The DNA of the CDR3 is TGCAGCGTTGAGCTGGGACAGCTGAACTATGGCTACACCTTC. As protein: CSVELGQLNYGYTF. This rearrangement joins TRBV29-1 to TRBJ1-2; 7 nucleotides agree with TRBD1. Germline CDR1 SQVTM, CDR2 ANQGSEA. The CDR3 length is 14 residues. With V trimmed by 3 bases and J by 2 bases, 6 bases remained unmatched.

V is TRBV11-2 and J is TRBJ1-1; 8 bases fit TRBD1. The V segment lost 5 bases and the J segment 5 bases; nucleotides outside the gene matches: 7. CDR3 length: 14 residues. Germline CDR1 SGHAT, CDR2 FQNNGV. This chain's CDR3 is CASSPDRVGTEAFF. The DNA for the CDR3 is TGTGCCAGCAGCCCGGACAGGGTGGGAACTGAAGCTTTCTTT.

This clone was recorded once. The chain has TRBV4-1 and TRBJ2-1; possibly TRBD1 for D (6 bases). Germline V gene lookup returns CDR1 MGHRA and CDR2 YSYEKL. Between the trimmed V and J ends, which lost 0 bases and 14 bases, there was a span of 20 bases. CDR3 size: 15 residues. CDR3 sequence: CASSQEGGVGGEEFF. The CDR3 coding sequence is TGCGCCAGCAGCCAAGAGGGCGGAGTAGGGGGAGAGGAGTTCTTC.

The gene calls are TRBV7-9 and TRBJ2-3; TRBD2 agrees at 13 bases. V dropped 5 bases and J dropped 1; count of bases not matched to a gene: 9. Germline V CDR1 and CDR2: SEHNR, FQNEAQ (reference sequence). The length of the CDR3 is 18 residues. DNA for the CDR3: TGTGCCAGCAGCCCGCAACTAGCGGGAGGGCCGGGCACAGATACGCAGTATTTT. Its translation is CASSPQLAGGPGTDTQYF.

V and J are TRBV5-1 and TRBJ2-7, with D tentatively TRBD2 (6 bases). The germline V gene encodes CDR1 SGHRS and CDR2 YFSETQ. The CDR3 length is 16 residues. The V end lost 0 bases, the J end lost 2 bases, and 15 bases lay between the germline ends. CDR3 region: CASSLVFGTHTYEQYF. Here the CDR3 DNA reads TGCGCCAGCAGCTTGGTATTTGGGACTCACACCTACGAGCAGTACTTC.

V gene TRBV5-1 combines with J gene TRBJ2-2; 12 nucleotides agree with TRBD2. The CDR3 sequence is 17 residues long. The V gene's germline CDR1 is SGHRS and CDR2 YFSETQ. The junction had 8 bases not matched to a gene; V was cut back by 3 bases and J by 5 bases. The CDR3 spells CASSSTSGSIGTGELFF. CDR3 DNA: TGCGCCAGCAGCTCGACTAGCGGGAGCATAGGGACCGGGGAGCTGTTTTTT.

This sequence joins TRBV5-1 and TRBJ2-3; possibly TRBD1 for D (6 bases). Germline V lookup: CDR1 SGHRS, CDR2 YFSETQ. Trimming took 2 bases from V and 3 from J, leaving 16 bases between them. The CDR3 length is 16 residues. The DNA for the CDR3 is TGCGCCAGCAGCTTTGGCCGAGGGGGTTCGACAGATACGCAGTATTTT. Its translation: CASSFGRGGSTDTQYF. Complete variable domain (other parts from reference TRBV5-1 and TRBJ2-3): KAGVTQTPRYLIKTRGQQVTLSCSPISGHRSVSWYQQTPGQGLQFLFEYFSETQRNKGNFPGRFSGRQFSNSRSEMNVSTLELGDSALYLCASSFGRGGSTDTQYFGPGTRLTVL.

The chain joins TRBV5-1 to TRBJ1-1, with D tentatively TRBD1 (5 bases). CDR3 size: 16 residues. Germline values: CDR1 SGHRS, CDR2 YFSETQ. V lost 5 bases, J lost 2 bases, and 19 bases lay in between. As DNA, the CDR3 is TGCGCCAGCAGGCTCAGGGCTCTAACTATCAACACTGAAGCTTTCTTT. It yields the protein CASRLRALTINTEAFF.

This clone was seen a single time. The chain uses TRBV29-1 and TRBJ2-3; maybe TRBD1 (8 bases). Per germline, CDR1 SQVTM and CDR2 ANQGSEA. This CDR3 is 15 amino acids long. Trimming pared 6 bases from V and 5 bases from J, leaving 21 bases between. CDR3 protein: CSVVPSGQGKDTQYF. The CDR3 DNA reads as TGCAGCGTAGTACCTAGCGGACAGGGAAAAGATACGCAGTATTTT.

The CDR3 loop reads CASSGWEGTGGNEQFF. DNA for the CDR3: TGTGCCAGCAGCGGTTGGGAGGGGACAGGGGGGAATGAGCAGTTCTTC. This rearrangement joins TRBV7-9 to TRBJ2-1, with TRBD1 matching 11 bases. The CDR3 consists of 16 residues. Germline CDR1 is SEHNR and CDR2 is FQNEAQ (reference sequence). J gave up 7 bases and V 5 bases, and 10 bases lay outside the gene matches.

For this clone: This same CDR3 is encoded by further DNA sequences in the sample. The CDR3 is CASSLAGGDTQYF. CDR3 sequence (DNA): TGTGCCAGCAGCTTGGCTGGGGGGGATACGCAGTATTTT. The gene calls are TRBV5-4 and TRBJ2-3; tentative D call: TRBD2 (6 bases). The V end lost 0 bases, the J end lost 6 bases, and 8 bases lay between the germline ends. CDR3 length: 13 amino acids. In germline, CDR1 is SGHNT, CDR2 YYREEE (reference sequence).

V is TRBV14 and J is TRBJ2-7, with D perhaps TRBD1 (5 bases). Germline CDR1 SGHDN, CDR2 FVKESK. The germline V and J ends were trimmed by 0 bases and 4 bases, with 16 bases remaining between them. The length of the CDR3 is 16 residues. CDR3 protein: CASSQDTWTSDYEQYF. Written as DNA, the CDR3 is TGTGCCAGCAGCCAAGATACATGGACATCCGATTACGAGCAGTACTTC.

This chain joins TRBV28 and TRBJ1-1; a possible D gene is TRBD1 (6 bases). V was clipped by 5 bases and J by 4 bases, with 11 bases between them. Germline values: CDR1 MDHEN, CDR2 SYDVKM. The CDR3 has 13 residues. CDR3 bases: TGTGCCAGCAGTGGTACAGGGAGCACTGAAGCTTTCTTT. As protein: CASSGTGSTEAFF.

V and J are TRBV4-1 and TRBJ2-3; possible D gene TRBD1, 5 bases. Per germline, CDR1 MGHRA and CDR2 YSYEKL. This CDR3 has 17 residues. V was trimmed by 0 bases and J by 2 bases, leaving 15 bases between them. The CDR3 loop reads CASSQDPPGSNTDTQYF. CDR3 in DNA: TGCGCCAGCAGCCAAGATCCCCCAGGGTCCAACACAGATACGCAGTATTTT.

CDR3 DNA: TGTGCCAGTAGTGTCGGAGTCACTCAGCCCCAGCATTTT. Protein sequence: CASSVGVTQPQHF. The rearrangement joins TRBV19 to TRBJ1-5; D is unresolved. The CDR3 runs 13 residues. Trimming left V 5 bases short and J 6 bases short, with 11 bases between. Per germline, CDR1 LNHDA and CDR2 SQIVND (reference sequence).

In this sample, this clone turned up once. The gene calls are TRBV6-5 and TRBJ1-4, with a tentative D call TRBD1 (5 bases). Trimming removed 2 bases at V and 0 bases at J, with 10 bases between. The CDR3 runs 16 residues. The germline CDR1 and CDR2 sequences are MNHEY and SVGAGI. The chain's CDR3 is CASSYTPGATNEKLFF. As DNA, the CDR3 is TGTGCCAGCAGTTACACCCCGGGGGCAACTAATGAAAAACTGTTTTTT.

The chain uses TRBV18 and TRBJ2-5; the D gene is possibly TRBD2 (6 bases). The V end was cut by 6 bases, the J end by 4 bases, with 12 bases between. Germline assignment: CDR1 KGHSH and CDR2 LQKENI. The CDR3 covers 13 residues. CDR3 sequence (DNA): TGTGCCAGCTCCCTGGAGGGTCGAGAGACCCAGTACTTC. The encoded protein is CASSLEGRETQYF.

This chain links TRBV6-4 with TRBJ2-1, with 7 nucleotides matching TRBD2. J lost 7 bases, V lost 8 bases, and 8 bases had no gene match. Germline V lookup: CDR1 MRHNA, CDR2 SNTAGT. This CDR3 is built from 13 residues. The CDR3 coding sequence is TGTGCCAGCGCCCAGCGGGAATATAATGAGCAGTTCTTC. Encoded protein: CASAQREYNEQFF.

The CDR3 sequence is CASTRRGWETQYF. In DNA form, the CDR3 reads TGTGCCAGCACCCGCAGGGGGTGGGAGACCCAGTACTTC. The chain is built from TRBV5-6 and TRBJ2-5, with 7 bases identical to TRBD1. The length of the CDR3 is 13 residues. V lost 6 bases, J lost 5 bases, and 7 bases stayed unmatched. Germline V lookup: CDR1 SGHDT, CDR2 YYEEEE.

This clone was observed a single time. This chain uses TRBV28 with TRBJ2-2, with 11 bases matching TRBD2. The CDR3 has 15 amino acids. V shed 6 bases and J 6 bases; nucleotides not matched to a gene: 6. Germline V gene sequence: CDR1 MDHEN, CDR2 SYDVKM. DNA of the CDR3: TGTGCCAGCAGGACGCCGGGACTAGCGGCCGGGGAGCTGTTTTTT. It is translated as CASRTPGLAAGELFF.

On this clone itself: The sample contains more than one DNA sequence encoding this CDR3. This chain connects TRBV5-4 to TRBJ2-3, with 9 bases aligning to TRBD1. The CDR3 extends over 16 amino acids. Per the germline V gene, CDR1 is SGHNT and CDR2 is YYREEE (reference sequence). J gave up 3 bases and V 2 bases, and 7 bases lay outside the gene matches. CDR3 in DNA: TGTGCCAGCAGCTTCCCGGGACAGGGAGTAACAGATACGCAGTATTTT. Its protein product is CASSFPGQGVTDTQYF. Full variable domain (missing parts from reference TRBV5-4 and TRBJ2-3): ETGVTQSPTHLIKTRGQQVTLRCSSQSGHNTVSWYQQALGQGPQFIFQYYREEENGRGNFPPRFSGLQFPNYSSELNVNALELDDSALYLCASSFPGQGVTDTQYFGPGTRLTVL.

The chain carries TRBV11-2 and TRBJ2-7; no clear D. The CDR3 has 12 residues. Between the trimmed V and J ends, which lost 0 bases and 6 bases, there was a span of 6 bases. Germline V gives CDR1 SGHAT, CDR2 FQNNGV. For the CDR3, the DNA is TGTGCCAGCAGCTTAGATTTGGCCGAGCAGTACTTC. Its translation is CASSLDLAEQYF.

The chain uses TRBV30 and TRBJ2-1; 7 bases agree with TRBD2. The CDR3 is 16 amino acids. After removal of 2 bases from V and 0 bases from J, the junction contained 7 bases not matched to a gene. CDR1 is GTSNPN and CDR2 is SVGIG in the germline V gene (reference sequence). This CDR3 is CAWSTTSASSYNEQFF. In DNA, the CDR3 is TGTGCCTGGAGTACCACTAGCGCCAGCTCCTACAATGAGCAGTTCTTC.

This clone showed up just once. This chain links TRBV7-2 with TRBJ1-3; tentative D call: TRBD1 (5 bases). Trimming pared 2 bases from V and 0 bases from J, leaving 8 bases between. There are 15 residues in the CDR3. Per germline, CDR1 SGHTA and CDR2 FQGNSA. The CDR3, as DNA: TGTGCCAGCAGCTTACAGGGATCCTCTGGAAACACCATATATTTT. This gives the protein CASSLQGSSGNTIYF.

The rearrangement uses TRBV29-1 and TRBJ2-1; D may be TRBD1 (6 bases). The CDR3 has 12 amino acids. Trimming removed 1 base from V and 6 bases from J, with 7 bases in between. Germline CDR1 and CDR2: SQVTM and ANQGSEA. CDR3 region: CSVEGRGNEQFF. The CDR3, as DNA: TGCAGCGTTGAAGGCAGGGGCAATGAGCAGTTCTTC.

CDR3 in amino acids: CASSQVARPDSGNTIYF. For the CDR3, the DNA is TGCGCCAGCAGCCAAGTAGCAAGGCCCGACTCTGGAAACACCATATATTTT. The chain is built from TRBV4-1 and TRBJ1-3, with D hard to call. With 1 base removed from V and 0 bases from J, the gap between germline ends came to 13 bases. The CDR3 sequence is 17 residues long. CDR1 is MGHRA and CDR2 is YSYEKL in the germline V gene.

This chain links TRBV27 with TRBJ1-2; D might be TRBD1 (6 bases). The CDR3 loop spans 15 amino acids. Germline CDR1 reads MNHEY; CDR2 reads SMNVEV (reference sequence). V was trimmed by 7 bases and J by 6 bases, leaving 21 bases between them. The CDR3 protein is CASTFIGQGYHGYTF. CDR3 coding DNA: TGTGCCAGCACCTTTATAGGCCAGGGGTATCATGGCTACACCTTC.